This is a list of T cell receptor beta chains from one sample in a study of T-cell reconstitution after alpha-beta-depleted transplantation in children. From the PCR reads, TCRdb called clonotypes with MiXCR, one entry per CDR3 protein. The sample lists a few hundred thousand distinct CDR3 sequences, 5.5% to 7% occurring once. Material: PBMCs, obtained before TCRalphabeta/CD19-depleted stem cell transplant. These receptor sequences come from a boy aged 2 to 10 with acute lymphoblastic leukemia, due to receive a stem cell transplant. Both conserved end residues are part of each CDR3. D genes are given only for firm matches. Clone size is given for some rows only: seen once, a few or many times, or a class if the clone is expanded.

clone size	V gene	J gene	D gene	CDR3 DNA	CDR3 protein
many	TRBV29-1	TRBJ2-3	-	TGCAGCGTTGAGGGTAGACCAGATACGCAGTATTTT	CSVEGRPDTQYF
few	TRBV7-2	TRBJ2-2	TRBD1	TGTGCCAGCAGCTTCGGACAGGGGGCATCCGGGGAGCTGTTTTTT	CASSFGQGASGELFF
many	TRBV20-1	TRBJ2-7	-	TGCAGTGCTAGGTACATCTCGGCCGAGCAGTACTTC	CSARYISAEQYF
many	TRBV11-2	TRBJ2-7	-	TGTGCCAGCAGCTTAGACTCCTATTTCTCCTACGAGCAGTACTTC	CASSLDSYFSYEQYF
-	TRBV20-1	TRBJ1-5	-	TGCTGTGCTAGTGGTTTCGGCGCGGGTAGCAATCAGCCCCAGCATTTT	CCASGFGAGSNQPQHF
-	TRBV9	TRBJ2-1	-	TGTGCCAGCAGCGAGGCGGATAGCCCCAATGAGCAGTTCTTC	CASSEADSPNEQFF
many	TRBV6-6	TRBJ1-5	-	TGTGCCAGCAGGGATAGCAATCAGCCCCAGCATTTT	CASRDSNQPQHF
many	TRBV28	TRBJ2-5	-	TGTGCCGGGGGGCCGGAGACCCAGTACTTC	CAGGPETQYF
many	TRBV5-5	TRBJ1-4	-	TGTGCCAGCAGCCTCGACATGGCTAATGAAAAACTGTTTTTT	CASSLDMANEKLFF
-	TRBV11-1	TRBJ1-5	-	TGTGCCAGCAGCTTAGCGGGATTTACTCCGGACGGGGGAGGGCAGCCCCAGCATTTT	CASSLAGFTPDGGGQPQHF
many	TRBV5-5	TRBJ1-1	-	TGTGCCAGCAGCGTAACAGACATCCGGGGGGCGTACACTGAAGCTTTCTTT	CASSVTDIRGAYTEAFF